Listed here are 23 T cell receptor beta chains from one sample, sequenced in a study of molecular identifiers for immune sequencing clone quantification. TCRdb passed the PCR reads through MiXCR, listing each CDR3 protein once. The sample includes approximately 590,000 distinct CDR3 sequences, less than 30% of them seen just once. The material sequenced was naive CD8+ T cells from blood, with Jurkat cell RNA spiked in. Subset noted: FACS-sorted CD8+CD4-CCR7+CD45RA+ naive T cells. The source of these receptors is a human donor in good health. Some libraries in this study had Jurkat cell RNA spiked in.

This clonotype was detected many times. This sequence joins TRBV2 and TRBJ2-3, with 8 bases lining up with TRBD2. Germline CDR1 and CDR2: SNHLY and FYNNEI. The CDR3 runs to 17 residues. V shed 4 bases and J 5 bases; nucleotides not matched to a gene: 14. Written as DNA, the CDR3 is TGTGCCAGCAGTGTCGCATCCAGCGGGAGTATGAGAGATACGCAGTATTTT. This codes for CASSVASSGSMRDTQYF.

This clonotype was recorded many times. This sequence joins TRBV5-1 and TRBJ2-6; D may be TRBD1 or TRBD2 (5 bases each). Germline assignment: CDR1 SGHRS and CDR2 YFSETQ. This CDR3 contains 19 residues. V was cut by 1 base and J by 0 bases, with 17 bases left in between. CDR3 loop: CASSLTGPPGSSGANVLTF. CDR3 sequence (DNA): TGCGCCAGCAGCTTGACGGGGCCACCGGGGTCCTCTGGGGCCAACGTCCTGACTTTC.

This clonotype occurred a few times. V is TRBV6-5 and J is TRBJ2-5, with 14 bases identical to TRBD2. This CDR3 comprises 17 residues. Trimming took 2 bases from V and 1 from J; bases not matched to a gene: 3. CDR1 and CDR2 (germline): MNHEY, SVGAGI. CDR3 protein: CASSYGLAGGLQETQYF. CDR3 sequence (DNA): TGTGCCAGCAGTTACGGACTAGCGGGGGGCCTCCAAGAGACCCAGTACTTC.

J is TRBJ2-3 and V is TRBV27; 14 bases align to TRBD2. The CDR3 extends over 19 amino acids. The ends lost 7 bases at V and 1 base at J; junction bases unmatched: 13. The germline gives CDR1 MNHEY, CDR2 SMNVEV (reference sequence). CDR3 nucleotide sequence: TGTGCCAGCAACATACTCGGGACTAGCGGGAGATCTCGCACAGATACGCAGTATTTT. Translating it yields CASNILGTSGRSRTDTQYF.

This clonotype was seen at least ten times. CDR3 bases: TGTGCCAGCCTTGCTGGGCCTAGAGAGACCCAGTACTTC. Protein: CASLAGPRETQYF. The V gene is TRBV3-1, the J gene TRBJ2-5; D gene unclear. Germline CDR1 LGHDT, CDR2 YNNKEL (reference sequence). The germline V and J ends were trimmed by 8 bases and 4 bases, with 14 bases remaining between them. CDR3 length: 13 residues.

This clonotype has a handful of counts. The chain combines TRBV14 with TRBJ1-6, with D unresolved. Germline CDR1 reads SGHDN; CDR2 reads FVKESK. V was clipped by 1 base and J by 0 bases, with 7 bases between them. This CDR3 contains 16 residues. This CDR3 reads CASSQAQPSYNSPLHF. CDR3 nucleotide sequence: TGTGCCAGCAGCCAAGCTCAGCCCTCCTATAATTCACCCCTCCACTTT.

Ten or more counts support this clonotype. This chain connects TRBV20-1 to TRBJ2-7; 7 nucleotides align to TRBD1. Germline CDR1 DFQATT, CDR2 SNEGSKA (reference sequence). CDR3 size: 12 residues. CDR3 amino acids: CSARDSSYEQYF. The CDR3 DNA sequence: TGCAGCGCCCGGGACAGCTCCTACGAGCAGTACTTC.

This clonotype has at least ten counts. The chain links TRBV29-1 to TRBJ2-5; TRBD2 agrees at 8 bases. The V segment lost 3 bases and the J segment 2 bases; nucleotides outside the gene matches: 2. This CDR3 has 13 residues. The germline V gene encodes CDR1 SQVTM and CDR2 ANQGSEA. CDR3 region: CSVDSGVQETQYF. The DNA for the CDR3 is TGCAGCGTTGATAGCGGGGTTCAAGAGACCCAGTACTTC.

This clonotype has at least ten counts. The V call is TRBV7-9, the J call TRBJ2-2; D is ambiguous. The CDR3 loop spans 15 amino acids. Germline CDR1 is SEHNR and CDR2 is FQNEAQ (reference sequence). The V and J ends lost 1 base and 4 bases respectively, with 10 bases between them. CDR3 coding DNA: TGTGCCAGCAGCTTAGGAGCTGACTCCACCGGGGAGCTGTTTTTT. This gives the protein CASSLGADSTGELFF.

V and J are TRBV11-2 and TRBJ1-4, with D hard to call. Between the trimmed V and J ends, which lost 5 bases and 7 bases, there was a span of 17 bases. This CDR3 has 15 amino acids. Germline CDR1 reads SGHAT; CDR2 reads FQNNGV. In DNA, the CDR3 is TGTGCCAGCAGCCGGACGGATTGGGCGGGTGAAAAACTGTTTTTT. Protein: CASSRTDWAGEKLFF.

This chain links TRBV25-1 with TRBJ1-5; 7 positions agree with TRBD1. Germline V gene data show CDR1 as MGHDK and CDR2 as SYGVNS. The CDR3 runs 14 residues. After removal of 5 bases from V and 6 bases from J, the junction contained 7 bases not matched to a gene. This CDR3 reads CASSPRGIGQPQHF. CDR3 DNA: TGTGCCAGCAGTCCCAGGGGGATAGGTCAGCCCCAGCATTTT.

The sample holds a few counts of this clonotype. J is TRBJ1-1 and V is TRBV27; D unresolved. The germline V gene encodes CDR1 MNHEY and CDR2 SMNVEV (reference sequence). The CDR3 loop spans 16 amino acids. The V end was cut by 5 bases, the J end by 0 bases, with 16 bases between. The chain's CDR3 is CASSEGPISMNTEAFF. DNA of the CDR3: TGTGCCAGCAGTGAGGGTCCCATCAGTATGAACACTGAAGCTTTCTTT.

This chain uses TRBV12-3 or TRBV12-4 with TRBJ1-1; the D gene is possibly TRBD1 (6 bases). V was trimmed by 11 bases and J by 11 bases, leaving 21 bases between them. The CDR3 length is 12 residues. CDR3 bases: TGTGCCCGCCGTCTGGCCCGGGGGCGCGCTTTCTTT. This encodes CARRLARGRAFF.

This clonotype was observed a handful of times. One base away lies a much larger clone, so this may be a sequencing read error. The chain links TRBV4-1 to TRBJ2-7; D possibly corresponds to TRBD1 (6 bases). CDR1 MGHRA and CDR2 YSYEKL come from the germline V gene. This CDR3 contains 15 residues. The CDR3 DNA follows: TGCGCCAGCAGCCAAGACACACAGGGCGGCTACGAGCAGTGCTTC. Translated: CASSQDTQGGYEQCF.

A remark on this clonotype: A read error may explain this, as a much larger clone is one base away. This rearrangement joins TRBV6-2 or TRBV6-3 to TRBJ1-1; D not certain. The CDR3 spans 12 residues. The germline V gene encodes CDR1 MNHEY and CDR2 SVGEGT. V was trimmed by 2 bases and J by 10 bases, leaving 11 bases between them. CDR3 sequence (DNA): TGTGCCAGCAGTTACATTCGCCGTGGAGCTTTCTTT. This translates into CASSYIRRGAFF.

CDR3 amino acids: CASSPPPTGQGDYGYTF. The CDR3 nucleotides read TGTGCCAGCAGCCCACCTCCTACGGGACAGGGGGACTATGGCTACACCTTC. V usage is TRBV7-9 and J usage is TRBJ1-2; 11 bases match TRBD1. After removal of 5 bases from V and 3 bases from J, the junction contained 11 bases not matched to a gene. Germline CDR1 is SEHNR and CDR2 is FQNEAQ (reference sequence). This CDR3 spans 17 amino acids.

As for this clonotype: A much bigger clone sits one base away, suggesting this may be a read error. It is likely a read error, because the conserved phenylalanine at the end of the CDR3 is missing. J is TRBJ2-7 and V is TRBV11-2, with no clear D. The CDR3 loop spans 11 amino acids. V was shortened by 6 bases and J by 6 bases, with 9 bases between the two germline ends. CDR1 SGHAT and CDR2 FQNNGV come from the germline V gene. The CDR3 loop reads CASRYSGEQYI. For the CDR3, the DNA is TGTGCCAGCAGGTATTCTGGCGAGCAGTACATC.

The chain combines TRBV5-8 with TRBJ2-5; a weak D match, TRBD2 (5 bases). The germline CDR1 and CDR2 sequences are SGHTS and YDEGEE. The CDR3 is 15 residues long. Between the trimmed V and J ends, which lost 0 bases and 1 base, there was a span of 10 bases. The CDR3 bases are TGTGCCAGCAGCTTGGAAGCGGCAGCCCAAGAGACCCAGTACTTC. Translated: CASSLEAAAQETQYF. The complete variable domain, with remaining parts taken from reference TRBV5-8 and TRBJ2-5, reads EAGVTQSPTHLIKTRGQQATLRCSPISGHTSVYWYQQALGLGLQFLLWYDEGEERNRGNFPPRFSGRQFPNYSSELNVNALELEDSALYLCASSLEAAAQETQYFGPGTRLLVL.

This clonotype has ten or more counts. The V gene is TRBV14, the J gene TRBJ2-7; a possible D gene is TRBD2 (5 bases). The CDR3 is 17 residues long. Between the trimmed V and J ends, which lost 0 bases and 0 bases, there was a span of 15 bases. The germline V gene has CDR1 SGHDN and CDR2 FVKESK. CDR3 in DNA: TGTGCCAGCAGCCAAGAAGAGGGCGCGGGCCTCTCCTACGAGCAGTACTTC. This gives the protein CASSQEEGAGLSYEQYF.

Concerning this clonotype: At one end the junction does not follow the germline gene, possibly because of a read error. The chain is built from TRBV27 and TRBJ1-6; D gene ambiguous. The CDR3 contains 14 residues. Germline CDR1 is MNHEY and CDR2 is SMNVEV (reference sequence). The CDR3 loop reads CASSGDYHNSPPHF. DNA of the CDR3: TGTGCCAGCTCTGGGGATTATCATAATTCACCCCCCCACTTT.

This chain links TRBV4-3 with TRBJ1-6; 8 bases map to TRBD1. The CDR3 runs to 15 residues. Germline V gene sequence: CDR1 LGHNA, CDR2 YSLEER. The V and J ends lost 0 bases and 9 bases, in that order; junction bases with no gene match: 4. CDR3 in DNA: TGCGCCAGCAGCCAAGAGGACAGGGCTACTTCACCCCTCCACTTT. Residues: CASSQEDRATSPLHF.

The chain joins TRBV6-6 to TRBJ1-1; no reliable D call. CDR1 and CDR2 from the germline V gene are MNHNY and SVGAGI (reference sequence). The V gene lost 0 bases and the J gene lost 3 bases, with 11 bases spanning the gap. The CDR3 length is 15 residues. This CDR3 reads CASSYSYLLDTEAFF. The CDR3 nucleotides read TGTGCCAGCAGTTACTCCTACCTCTTAGACACTGAAGCTTTCTTT.

This clonotype was recorded many times. The chain recombines TRBV25-1 with TRBJ1-4, with D possibly TRBD1 on 6 matching bases. V was cut by 0 bases and J by 7 bases, with 18 bases left in between. The CDR3 is 17 residues long. The germline V gene has CDR1 MGHDK and CDR2 SYGVNS. CDR3: CASSEYLGALLGEKLFF. The CDR3 DNA is TGTGCCAGCAGTGAATATCTGGGGGCACTTCTCGGTGAAAAACTGTTTTTT.